Presented here are 3 T cell receptor beta chains from one specimen sequenced in a study of regulatory T cells in long-lasting Graves disease. Building the TCR beta libraries relied on iRepertoire HTBI primers, and CDR3 regions underwent Arm-PCR. TCRdb independently ran MiXCR on the multiplex PCR reads; one entry per CDR3 protein. Of approximately 400,000 distinct CDR3 sequences listed, approximately 10% are singletons. This sample's time point: newly diagnosed GD, antithyroid drugs for less than 3 months. Researchers made the TCR library from RNA that was extracted from PBMCs. The sample also formed part of further work on T cells in Graves' hyperthyroidism and ophthalmopathy.

Here the sequenced sample was peripheral blood mononuclear cells (PBMCs), taken at new diagnosis, from a patient treated with antithyroid drugs. The receptors originated from a woman under 30 with Graves disease.

This clonotype came up many times. The V call is TRBV28, the J call TRBJ1-4; D unresolved. The V and J ends lost 3 bases and 0 bases respectively, with 5 bases between them. Germline assignment: CDR1 MDHEN and CDR2 SYDVKM. The CDR3 has 14 amino acids. The CDR3 reads CASSFRTTNEKLFF. CDR3 coding DNA: TGTGCCAGCAGTTTCCGGACAACTAATGAAAAACTGTTTTTT.

This clonotype was picked up a small number of times. V usage is TRBV5-1 and J usage is TRBJ2-7, with 7 nucleotides matching TRBD1. Trimming cost V 3 bases and J 4 bases; bases outside gene matches: 16. The CDR3 consists of 17 residues. Germline V gene data show CDR1 as SGHRS and CDR2 as YFSETQ. DNA of the CDR3: TGCGCCAGCAGCTGGAAGACGACAGGGCGTGGGATTTACGAGCAGTACTTC. Encoded protein: CASSWKTTGRGIYEQYF.

The chain recombines TRBV20-1 with TRBJ2-1; 9 nucleotides line up with TRBD2. The germline gives CDR1 DFQATT, CDR2 SNEGSKA (reference sequence). The V gene end was trimmed by 0 bases and the J gene end by 5 bases; junction bases not matched to a gene: 11. The CDR3 runs to 17 residues. The CDR3 sequence is CSARDLGTSRANNEQFF. Here the CDR3 DNA reads TGCAGTGCTAGAGATTTAGGGACTAGCCGAGCCAACAATGAGCAGTTCTTC.